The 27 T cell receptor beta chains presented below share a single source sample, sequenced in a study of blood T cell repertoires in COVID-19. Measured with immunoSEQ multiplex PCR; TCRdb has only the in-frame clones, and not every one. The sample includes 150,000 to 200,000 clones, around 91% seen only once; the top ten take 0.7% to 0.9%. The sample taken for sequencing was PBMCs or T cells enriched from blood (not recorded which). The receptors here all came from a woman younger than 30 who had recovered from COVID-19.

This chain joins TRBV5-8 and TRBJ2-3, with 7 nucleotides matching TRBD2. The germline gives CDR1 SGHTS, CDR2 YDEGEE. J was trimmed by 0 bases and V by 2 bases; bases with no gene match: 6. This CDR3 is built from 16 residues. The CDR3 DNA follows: TGTGCCAGCAGCTTCGTGCGGGAGCGCAGCACAGATACGCAGTATTTT. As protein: CASSFVRERSTDTQYF.

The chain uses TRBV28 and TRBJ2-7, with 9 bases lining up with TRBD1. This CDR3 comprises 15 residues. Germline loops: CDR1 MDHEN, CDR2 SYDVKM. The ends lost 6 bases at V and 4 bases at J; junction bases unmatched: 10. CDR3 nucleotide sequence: TGTGCCAGCAGCAAGCTGGGACAGGGAGTTTACGAGCAGTACTTC. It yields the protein CASSKLGQGVYEQYF.

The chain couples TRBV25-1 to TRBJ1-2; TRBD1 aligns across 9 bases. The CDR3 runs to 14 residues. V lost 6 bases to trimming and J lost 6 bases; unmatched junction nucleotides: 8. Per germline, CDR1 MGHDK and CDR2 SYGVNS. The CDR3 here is CASRGQGSGDGYTF. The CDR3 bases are TGTGCCAGCAGGGGACAGGGATCCGGGGATGGCTACACCTTC.

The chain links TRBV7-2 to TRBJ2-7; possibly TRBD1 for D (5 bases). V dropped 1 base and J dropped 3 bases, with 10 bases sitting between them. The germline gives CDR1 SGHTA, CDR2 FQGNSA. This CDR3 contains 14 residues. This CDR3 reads CASSLGGQGYEQYF. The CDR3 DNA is TGTGCCAGCAGCTTAGGAGGACAAGGCTACGAGCAGTACTTC.

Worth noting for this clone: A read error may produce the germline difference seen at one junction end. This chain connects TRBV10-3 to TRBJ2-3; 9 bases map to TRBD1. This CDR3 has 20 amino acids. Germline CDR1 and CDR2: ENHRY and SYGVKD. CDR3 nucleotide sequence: TGTGCCATCAGTGATGGAGGGTATATGGGGGACAGGGTAAACGCAGATATGCAGTATTTT. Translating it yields CAISDGGYMGDRVNADMQYF.

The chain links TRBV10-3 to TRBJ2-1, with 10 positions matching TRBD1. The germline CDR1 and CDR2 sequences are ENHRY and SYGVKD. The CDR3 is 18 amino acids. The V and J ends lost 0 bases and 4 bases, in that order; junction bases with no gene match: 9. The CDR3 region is CAISESGPPGQGYNEQFF. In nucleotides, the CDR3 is TGTGCCATCAGTGAGTCGGGGCCACCGGGACAGGGGTACAATGAGCAGTTCTTC.

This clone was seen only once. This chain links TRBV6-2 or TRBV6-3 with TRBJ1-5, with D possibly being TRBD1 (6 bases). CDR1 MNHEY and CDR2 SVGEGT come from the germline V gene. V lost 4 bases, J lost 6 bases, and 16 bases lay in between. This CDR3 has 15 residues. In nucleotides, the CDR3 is TGTGCCAGCAGTTCTATGTTGGGGGCACCTCAGCCCCAGCATTTT. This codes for CASSSMLGAPQPQHF.

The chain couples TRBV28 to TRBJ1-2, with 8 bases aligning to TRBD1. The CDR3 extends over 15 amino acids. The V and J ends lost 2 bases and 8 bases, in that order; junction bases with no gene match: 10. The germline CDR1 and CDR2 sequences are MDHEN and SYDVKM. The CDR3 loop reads CASSLEGRGRRGYTF. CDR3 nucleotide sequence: TGTGCCAGCAGTTTAGAGGGCAGGGGGCGTCGGGGCTACACCTTC.

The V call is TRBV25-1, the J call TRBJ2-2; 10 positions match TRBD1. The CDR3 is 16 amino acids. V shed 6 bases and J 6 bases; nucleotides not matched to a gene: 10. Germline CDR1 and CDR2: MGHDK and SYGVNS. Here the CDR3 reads CASSPRQGARAGELFF. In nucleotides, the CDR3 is TGTGCCAGCAGCCCTAGACAGGGGGCAAGGGCCGGGGAGCTGTTTTTT.

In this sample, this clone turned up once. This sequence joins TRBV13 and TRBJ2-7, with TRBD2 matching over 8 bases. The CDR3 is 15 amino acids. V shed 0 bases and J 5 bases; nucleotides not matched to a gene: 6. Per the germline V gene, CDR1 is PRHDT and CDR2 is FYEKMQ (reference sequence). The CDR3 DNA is TGTGCCAGCAGCTTAGGGTCGGGAGGGCCCAACGAGCAGTACTTC. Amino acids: CASSLGSGGPNEQYF.

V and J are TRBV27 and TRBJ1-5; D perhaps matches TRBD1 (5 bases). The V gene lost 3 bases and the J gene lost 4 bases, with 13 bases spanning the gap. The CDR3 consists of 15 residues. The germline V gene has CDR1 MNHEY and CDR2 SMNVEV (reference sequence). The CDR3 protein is CASSFSSGLNQPQHF. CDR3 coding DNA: TGTGCCAGCAGTTTCTCCTCAGGGTTAAATCAGCCCCAGCATTTT.

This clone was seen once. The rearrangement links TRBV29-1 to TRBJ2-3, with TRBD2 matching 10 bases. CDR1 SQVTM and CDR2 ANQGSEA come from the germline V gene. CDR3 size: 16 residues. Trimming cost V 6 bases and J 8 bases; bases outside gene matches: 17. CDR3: CSVRARGLADRGTQYF. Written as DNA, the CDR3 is TGCAGCGTGAGGGCCCGTGGACTAGCGGACCGCGGTACGCAGTATTTT.

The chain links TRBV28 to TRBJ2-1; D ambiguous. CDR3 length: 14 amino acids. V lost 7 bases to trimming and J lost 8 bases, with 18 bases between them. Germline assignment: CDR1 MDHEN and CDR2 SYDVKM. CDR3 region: CASNTPSESYEQFF. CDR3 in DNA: TGTGCCAGCAACACCCCGAGCGAGAGCTATGAGCAGTTCTTC.

This chain's CDR3 is CASSGVSGSSTDTQYF. In DNA, the CDR3 is TGTGCCAGCAGTGGTGTGAGCGGATCTAGCACAGATACGCAGTATTTT. V and J are TRBV6-1 and TRBJ2-3; TRBD2 is a possible D gene (5 bases). This CDR3 has 16 residues. V gave up 4 bases and J gave up 0 bases, with 14 bases separating them. The germline V gene encodes CDR1 MNHNS and CDR2 SASEGT.

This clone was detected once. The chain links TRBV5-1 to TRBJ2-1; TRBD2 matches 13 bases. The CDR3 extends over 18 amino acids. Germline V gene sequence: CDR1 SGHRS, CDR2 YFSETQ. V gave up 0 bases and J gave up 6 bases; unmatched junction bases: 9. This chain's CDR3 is CASSLDRVWTSGSNEQFF. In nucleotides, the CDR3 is TGCGCCAGCAGCTTGGACAGGGTTTGGACTAGCGGGAGCAATGAGCAGTTCTTC.

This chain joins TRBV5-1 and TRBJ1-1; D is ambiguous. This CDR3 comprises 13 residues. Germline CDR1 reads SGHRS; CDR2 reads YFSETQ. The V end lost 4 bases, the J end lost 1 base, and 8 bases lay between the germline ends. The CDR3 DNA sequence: TGCGCCAGCAGCGTCCTCTGGAACACTGAAGCTTTCTTT. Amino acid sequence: CASSVLWNTEAFF.

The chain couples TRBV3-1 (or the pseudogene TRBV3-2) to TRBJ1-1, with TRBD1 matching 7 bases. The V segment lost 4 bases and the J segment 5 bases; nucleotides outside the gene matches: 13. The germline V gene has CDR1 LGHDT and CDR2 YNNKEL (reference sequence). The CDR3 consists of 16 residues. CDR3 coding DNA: TGTGCCAGCAGCCCACTACAGGGGTTGATATATACTGAAGCTTTCTTT. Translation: CASSPLQGLIYTEAFF.

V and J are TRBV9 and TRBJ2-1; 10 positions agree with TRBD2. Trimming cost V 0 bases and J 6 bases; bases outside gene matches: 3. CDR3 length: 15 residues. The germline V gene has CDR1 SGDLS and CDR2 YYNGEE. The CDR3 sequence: CASSVVASGSNEQFF. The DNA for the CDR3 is TGTGCCAGCAGCGTAGTGGCTAGCGGGAGCAATGAGCAGTTCTTC.

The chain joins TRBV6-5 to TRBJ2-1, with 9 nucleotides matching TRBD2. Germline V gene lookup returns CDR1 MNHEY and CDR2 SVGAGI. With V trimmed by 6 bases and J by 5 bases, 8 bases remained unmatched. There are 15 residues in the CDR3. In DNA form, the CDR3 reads TGTGCCAGCAGCCTAGGACTAGCGCTAAACAATGAGCAGTTCTTC. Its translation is CASSLGLALNNEQFF.

The DNA for the CDR3 is TGTGCCACCCGGGAGGGGGAGCAGTACTTC. Its protein product is CATREGEQYF. The chain has TRBV10-3 and TRBJ2-7; the match to TRBD2 covers 8 bases. V gave up 10 bases and J gave up 7 bases; unmatched junction bases: 3. The CDR3 consists of 10 residues. CDR1 is ENHRY, CDR2 SYGVKD, per germline.

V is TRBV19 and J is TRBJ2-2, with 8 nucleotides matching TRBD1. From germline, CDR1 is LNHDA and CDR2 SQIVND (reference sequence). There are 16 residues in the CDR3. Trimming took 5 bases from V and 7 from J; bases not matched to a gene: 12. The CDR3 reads CASSQGAPGNGGELFF. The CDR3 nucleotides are TGTGCCAGTAGTCAGGGGGCGCCGGGAAACGGCGGGGAGCTGTTTTTT.

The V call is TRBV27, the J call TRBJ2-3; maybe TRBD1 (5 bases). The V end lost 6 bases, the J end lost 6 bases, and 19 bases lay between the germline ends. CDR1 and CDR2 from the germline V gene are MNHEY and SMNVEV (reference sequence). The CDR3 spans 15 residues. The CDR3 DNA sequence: TGTGCCAGCAGCTGGTCACGCAGGGCCGGGGATACGCAGTATTTT. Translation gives CASSWSRRAGDTQYF.

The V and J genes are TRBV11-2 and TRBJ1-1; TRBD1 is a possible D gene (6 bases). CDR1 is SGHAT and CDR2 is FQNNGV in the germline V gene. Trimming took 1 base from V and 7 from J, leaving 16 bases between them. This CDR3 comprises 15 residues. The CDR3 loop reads CASSLGEGESNEAFF. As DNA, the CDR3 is TGTGCCAGCAGCTTAGGGGAGGGGGAGAGTAATGAAGCTTTCTTT.

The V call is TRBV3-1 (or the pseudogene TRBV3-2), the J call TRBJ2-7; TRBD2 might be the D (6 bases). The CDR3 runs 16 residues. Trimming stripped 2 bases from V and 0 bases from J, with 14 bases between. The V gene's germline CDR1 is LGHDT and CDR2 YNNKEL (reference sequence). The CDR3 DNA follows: TGTGCCAGCAGCCAAACCGGGAGTCACAGCTCCTACGAGCAGTACTTC. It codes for CASSQTGSHSSYEQYF.

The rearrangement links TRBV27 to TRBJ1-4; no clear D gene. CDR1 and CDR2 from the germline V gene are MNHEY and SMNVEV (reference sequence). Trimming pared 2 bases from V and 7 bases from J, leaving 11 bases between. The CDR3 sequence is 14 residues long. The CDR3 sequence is CASSLGRASEKLFF. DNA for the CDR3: TGTGCCAGCAGTTTAGGGAGGGCATCTGAAAAACTGTTTTTT.

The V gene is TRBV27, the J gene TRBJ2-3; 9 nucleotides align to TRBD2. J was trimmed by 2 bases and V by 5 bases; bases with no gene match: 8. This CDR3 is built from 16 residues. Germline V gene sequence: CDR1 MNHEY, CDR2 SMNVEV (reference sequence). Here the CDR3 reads CASSGGRGRATDTQYF. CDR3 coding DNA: TGTGCCAGCAGTGGGGGCCGCGGGAGGGCCACAGATACGCAGTATTTT.

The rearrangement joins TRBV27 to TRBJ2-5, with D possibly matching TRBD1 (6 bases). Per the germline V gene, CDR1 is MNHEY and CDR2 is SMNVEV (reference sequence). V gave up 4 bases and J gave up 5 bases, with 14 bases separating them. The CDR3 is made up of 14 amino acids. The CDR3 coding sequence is TGTGCCAGCAGTTCCACAGGGTGGGAGGAGACCCAGTACTTC. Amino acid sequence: CASSSTGWEETQYF.